This T cell receptor (beta chain) was retrieved from a study of OX40 agonist ivuxolimab in advanced cancers. Whole-study context: Cancers in dose escalation were hepatocellular, melanoma, renal cell and head and neck.

Remarks on this clone: Its antigen is unknown.

The repertoire was sequenced with immunoSEQ multiplex PCR; TCRdb's copy has only in-frame clones and lacks some. This sample has some 86,000 clones, with approximately 94% found just once. Study results and caveats: Part of the nonresponder group also had normalized T-cell clonal expansion that was low. At 0.1 to 3.0 mg/kg and by week 6, CD4+ and CD8+ T cells in the blood had expanded clonally.

CDR1 is MNHEY, CDR2 SMNVEV, per germline (reference sequence). Trimming shortened V by 5 bases and J by 6 bases, and 17 bases separated the two germline ends. CDR3 length equals 14 residues. The TCR comes from an adult with an advanced solid tumor such as melanoma, head and neck, liver or kidney cancer. The J gene is TRBJ2-7, the V gene TRBV27; D is tentatively TRBD1 or TRBD2 (5 bases each). This sample comprised CD4+ or CD8+ T cells sorted from blood, obtained in a trial of the OX40 agonist ivuxolimab. The chain's CDR3 is CASSTLTVGSEQYF. For the CDR3, the DNA is TGTGCCAGCAGTACCTTGACAGTGGGGAGCGAGCAGTACTTC.